The sequence of this TCR beta chain was determined in a study of vaccination and CD4 T cells after COVID-19 (dated by TCRdb to between 2021 and 2023). At the level of the whole study: SARS-CoV-2 positivity had been established in the convalescent patients by nasal swab PCR, and mild disease was recorded in nine or ten of these patients and severe disease in one. Post-COVID blood samples from convalescent patients were collected a median of around 100 days after diagnosis, with a range of roughly 35 to 170 days. Post-vaccine blood samples were taken a median of approximately 76 days after the second vaccine dose, with a range of about 13 to 250 days. Each participant got two doses of either the Pfizer-BioNTech BNT162b2 vaccine (n=8) or the Moderna mRNA-1273 vaccine (n=2). For stimulating the cultures, overlapping spike peptide pools were used, derived from SARS-CoV-2 as well as from the common cold coronaviruses HCoV-NL63, HCoV-OC43 and HCoV-229E. In 10 COVID-19 convalescent patients and 4 infection-naive healthy vaccine recipients, researchers compared the spike-specific CD4+ TCR repertoire from before mRNA vaccination with the repertoire from after. Control cultures used a CEFX viral epitope pool as positive control, an HIV-1 Nef peptide pool as negative control, or no peptide. Six males and four females were included in the convalescent cohort, with two Hispanic individuals, seven Caucasians, two Asians and one multiracial person represented. On the study overall, not on this receptor specifically: Relatively few convalescent patients were included in the study, and early timepoints after natural infection were not analyzed. Nearly all vaccine-specific clones in convalescent patients (304 of 307) were mono-reactive for SARS-CoV-2 spike rather than cross-reactive with common cold coronaviruses. Among convalescent patients, a median about 86% of the SARS-CoV-2-reactive clones seen after vaccination appeared only after vaccination, which suggests priming specific to the vaccine. The median number of SARS-CoV-2-reactive clonotypes rose from roughly 20 after infection to some 37 after vaccination, but the change was not significant.

The library was prepared using PCR. DNA from cultured CD4+ T cells underwent TCR sequencing with the Oncomine TCR Beta short-read assay at the Johns Hopkins FTIC core. The QIAamp micro DNA kit was used to extract genomic DNA from the cultured CD4+ T cells. The Oncomine TCR Beta libraries from cultured CD4+ T cells were pooled using unique dual indexes and then sequenced on an Illumina iSeq 100. On the authors' methods: Non-productive sequences were removed, and CDR3s not starting with C, not ending with F or W, or shorter than 7 amino acids were discarded. The MANAFEST web application was used to identify antigen-specific clonotypes by comparing peptide-stimulated wells against reference wells and other culture wells. To be called positive, a clone needed an FDR below 0.05, an odds ratio above 5, and a productive frequency above 0.1% in at least two of three replicate wells. A clonotype counted as cross-reactive if it showed significant expansion both in the SARS-CoV-2 spike wells and in at least one common cold coronavirus spike condition. Similarity between CDR3 sequences was evaluated in R version 3.6.1 using Levenshtein distances (stringdist) and unrooted phylogenetic trees (ape). TCRdb itself trimmed the public reads at Q25 with fastp, ran MiXCR and retained productive beta chains. Every entry covers one CDR3 protein and lists the most common genes and DNA from its rows. The V and J calls were determined by TCRdb, not by the authors. This sample holds under 25,000 distinct CDR3 sequences; about 50% were observed only once. The ten biggest clones cover approximately 12% of the sample.

Remarks on this clonotype: Its binding antigen is unknown. Within one base of it there is no much larger clone, and no base qualities were kept.

This specimen's treatment or condition label, interpreted: approximately 10-day PBMC culture with coronavirus spike peptide pools or control peptides (ViraFEST assay). To expand antigen-specific T cells with peptide pools and then pick out the expanded clonotypes through TCR sequencing, the study relied on the ViraFEST assay. The positive SARS-CoV-2 PCR tests of the convalescent patients were dated from March to December 2020, before the Alpha, Beta and Delta variants emerged in the United States. Each well held 2.2 million or so PBMCs cultured with around 10 ug/ml peptide pools in IMDM containing approximately 5% human AB serum and approximately 10 IU/ml IL-2. On days 3 and 7, half of the culture medium was replaced with fresh IL-2-containing medium. After about nine days of culture, CD4+ T cells were isolated by negative selection with the EasySep CD4+ T cell isolation kit. Ficoll-Paque Plus gradient centrifugation was used to isolate PBMCs from whole blood, and the isolated PBMCs were then either used fresh or cryopreserved at -140C. Culture conditions were generally each tested in triplicate wells.

There are 14 amino acids in the CDR3, from cysteine to phenylalanine inclusive. Solely the CDR3 DNA is kept, with 42 bases framed from the first base. CDR1 and CDR2 (LNHDA, SQIVND) derive from the germline V gene (reference sequence). After removal of 11 bases from V and 2 bases from J, the junction retains 9 bases not matched to a gene. Sequenced: cultured CD4+ T cells from blood. This chain joins TRBV19 to TRBJ2-4, with TRBD1 matching 7 junction bases. This clonotype originated in a human donor with COVID-19. The DNA reads as follows: TGTGCCTCTTCCTTACAGGGGACCAAAAACATTCAGTACTTC. This is translated as CASSLQGTKNIQYF.